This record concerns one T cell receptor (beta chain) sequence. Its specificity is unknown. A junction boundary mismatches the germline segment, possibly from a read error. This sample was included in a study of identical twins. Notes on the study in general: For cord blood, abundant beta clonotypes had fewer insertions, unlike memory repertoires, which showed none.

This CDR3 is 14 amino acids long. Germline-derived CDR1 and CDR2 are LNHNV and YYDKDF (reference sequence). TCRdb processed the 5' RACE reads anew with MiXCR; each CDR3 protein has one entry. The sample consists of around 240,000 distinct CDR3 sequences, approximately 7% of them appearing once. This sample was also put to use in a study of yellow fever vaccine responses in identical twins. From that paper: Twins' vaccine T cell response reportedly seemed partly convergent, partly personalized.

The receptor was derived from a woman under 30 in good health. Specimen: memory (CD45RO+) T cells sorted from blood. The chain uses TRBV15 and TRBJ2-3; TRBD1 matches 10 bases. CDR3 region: CATSVTGGTDTQYF. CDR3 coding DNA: TGTGCCACCAGCGTGACAGGGGGCACGGATACGCAGTATTTT.